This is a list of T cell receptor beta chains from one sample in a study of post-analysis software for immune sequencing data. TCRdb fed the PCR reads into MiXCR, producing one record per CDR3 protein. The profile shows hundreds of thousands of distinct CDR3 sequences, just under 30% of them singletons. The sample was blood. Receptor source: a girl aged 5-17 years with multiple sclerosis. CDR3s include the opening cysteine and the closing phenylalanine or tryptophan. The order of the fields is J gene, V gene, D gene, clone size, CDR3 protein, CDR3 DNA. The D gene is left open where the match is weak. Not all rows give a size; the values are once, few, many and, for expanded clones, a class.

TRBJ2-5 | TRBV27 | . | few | CASSLFLGPTDGQYF | TGTGCCAGCAGTTTATTCCTCGGACCGACAGACGGGCAGTACTTC
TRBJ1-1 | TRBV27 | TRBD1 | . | CASSSLDRGAGNTEAFF | TGTGCCAGCAGTTCGTTGGACAGGGGCGCAGGGAACACTGAAGCTTTCTTT
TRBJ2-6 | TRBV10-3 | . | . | CAISEGGSGANVLTF | TGTGCCATCAGTGAGGGAGGTTCCGGGGCCAACGTCCTGACTTTC
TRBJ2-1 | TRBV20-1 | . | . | CSVLQGLRPTSSHNEQFF | TGCAGTGTTTTACAGGGACTCCGCCCGACCAGCTCCCACAATGAGCAGTTCTTC
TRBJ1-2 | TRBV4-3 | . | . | CASSPSLGANGYTF | TGCGCCAGCAGCCCTTCCTTGGGGGCTAATGGCTACACCTTC
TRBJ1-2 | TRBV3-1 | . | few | CASSQKGRFYGYTF | TGTGCCAGCAGCCAAAAGGGCCGATTCTATGGCTACACCTTC
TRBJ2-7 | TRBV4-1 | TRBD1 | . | CASRPLTGGFHEQYF | TGCGCCAGCAGACCCCTGACAGGGGGGTTCCATGAGCAGTACTTC
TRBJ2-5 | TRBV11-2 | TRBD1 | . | CASSLNRGSGETQYF | TGTGCCAGCAGCTTAAACAGGGGATCCGGGGAGACCCAGTACTTC
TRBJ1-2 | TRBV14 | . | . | CASSGGPYGYTF | TGTGCCAGCAGCGGCGGCCCCTATGGCTACACCTTC
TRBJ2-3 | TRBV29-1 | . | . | CSVETRGQRTDTQYF | TGCAGCGTTGAAACACGGGGACAACGCACAGATACGCAGTATTTT
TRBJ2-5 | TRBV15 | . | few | CATSRDFVNQETQYF | TGTGCCACCAGCAGAGATTTTGTCAACCAAGAGACCCAGTACTTC
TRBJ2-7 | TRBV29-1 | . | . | CSVRDTLVDEQYF | TGCAGCGTCCGGGACACACTTGTAGATGAGCAGTACTTC
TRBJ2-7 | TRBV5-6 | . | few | CASSGIGGDGVTYEQYF | TGTGCCAGCAGCGGAATAGGGGGGGATGGAGTAACCTACGAGCAGTACTTC
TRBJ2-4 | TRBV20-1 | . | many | CSARTDRAKNIQYF | TGCAGTGCTAGAACCGACAGGGCCAAAAACATTCAGTACTTC
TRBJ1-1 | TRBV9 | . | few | CASSVDAGNTEAFF | TGTGCCAGCAGCGTAGATGCAGGGAACACTGAAGCTTTCTTT
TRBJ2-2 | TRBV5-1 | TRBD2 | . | CASSLELAGGVGELFF | TGCGCCAGCAGCTTGGAACTAGCGGGAGGCGTCGGGGAGCTGTTTTTT
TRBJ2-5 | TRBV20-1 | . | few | CSAIKGTERAQYF | TGCAGTGCTATAAAAGGGACGGAGAGGGCGCAGTACTTC
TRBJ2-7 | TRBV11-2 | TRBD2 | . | CASSGSGGEQYF | TGTGCCAGCAGTGGAAGCGGGGGCGAGCAGTACTTC
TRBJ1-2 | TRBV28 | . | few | CASSPPFFGANTNYGYTF | TGTGCCAGCAGTCCTCCCTTTTTTGGGGCAAATACTAACTATGGCTACACCTTC
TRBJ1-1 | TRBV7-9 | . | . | CASSLGFGTGDTEAFF | TGTGCCAGCAGCTTAGGGTTCGGTACTGGGGACACTGAAGCTTTCTTT
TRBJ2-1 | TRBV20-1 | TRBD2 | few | CSARGRAYNEQFF | TGCAGTGCTAGGGGGAGGGCCTACAATGAGCAGTTCTTC
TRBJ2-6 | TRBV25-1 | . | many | CASSASGANVLTF | TGTGCCAGCAGTGCCTCTGGGGCCAACGTCCTGACTTTC
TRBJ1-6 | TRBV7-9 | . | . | CASSSGRNLYNSPLHF | TGTGCCAGCAGCTCGGGACGGAACTTATATAATTCACCCCTCCACTTT
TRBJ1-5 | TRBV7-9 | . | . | CASSPPGRINQPQHF | TGTGCCAGCAGCCCTCCGGGACGGATTAATCAGCCCCAGCATTTT
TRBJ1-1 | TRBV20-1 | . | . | CSTRGPNTEAFF | TGCAGTACTCGGGGACCCAACACTGAAGCTTTCTTT
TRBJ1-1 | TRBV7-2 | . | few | CASSLNAPPEAFF | TGTGCCAGCAGCTTAAACGCGCCGCCGGAGGCTTTCTTT
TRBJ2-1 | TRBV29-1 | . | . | CSADRSSYNEQFF | TGCAGCGCCGACAGGAGCTCCTACAATGAGCAGTTCTTC
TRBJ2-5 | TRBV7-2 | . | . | CASSLASGDNQETQYF | TGTGCCAGCAGCTTAGCTTCAGGGGATAACCAAGAGACCCAGTACTTC
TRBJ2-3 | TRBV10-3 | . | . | CAISASRGSTDTQYF | TGTGCCATCAGTGCATCCAGGGGTAGCACAGATACGCAGTATTTT
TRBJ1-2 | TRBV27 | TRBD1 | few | CASSLSSGDRGVYGYTF | TGTGCCAGCAGTTTATCTAGTGGTGACAGGGGAGTTTATGGCTACACCTTC
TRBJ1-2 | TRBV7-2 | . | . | CASSLDPGVGGYTF | TGTGCCAGCAGCTTAGATCCCGGGGTAGGAGGCTACACCTTC
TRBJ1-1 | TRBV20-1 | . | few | CSAGRRNTEAFF | TGCAGTGCCGGACGGAGAAACACTGAAGCTTTCTTT
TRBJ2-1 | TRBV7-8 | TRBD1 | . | CASSLAGTGTGNEQFF | TGTGCCAGCAGCTTGGCTGGAACCGGGACAGGGAATGAGCAGTTCTTC
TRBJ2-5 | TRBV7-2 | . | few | CASSLETPRAQYF | TGTGCCAGCAGCTTGGAAACTCCCAGAGCCCAGTACTTC
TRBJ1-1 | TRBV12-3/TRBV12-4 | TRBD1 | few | CASNPGQTTAEAFF | TGTGCCAGCAATCCGGGACAGACCACCGCTGAAGCTTTCTTT
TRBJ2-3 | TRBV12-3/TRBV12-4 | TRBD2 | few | CASSLDYPAGWSSTDTQYF | TGTGCCAGCAGTTTGGACTACCCAGCGGGGTGGAGTAGCACAGATACGCAGTATTTT
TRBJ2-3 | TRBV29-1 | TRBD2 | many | CSGTDASGSVGTQYF | TGCAGCGGGACAGACGCTAGCGGGAGTGTGGGTACGCAGTATTTT
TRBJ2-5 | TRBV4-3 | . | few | CASSQDGDSQETQYF | TGCGCCAGCAGCCAAGATGGTGACAGCCAAGAGACCCAGTACTTC
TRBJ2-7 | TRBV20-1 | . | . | CSVESARGFNEQYF | TGCAGTGTCGAGAGTGCTCGGGGATTCAACGAGCAGTACTTC
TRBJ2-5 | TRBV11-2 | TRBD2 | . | CASSPTGLVTETQYF | TGTGCCAGCAGCCCCACGGGACTAGTAACGGAGACCCAGTACTTC
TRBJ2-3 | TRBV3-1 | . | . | CASSQDGGYTNTQYF | TGTGCCAGCAGCCAAGACGGGGGCTACACAAATACGCAGTATTTT
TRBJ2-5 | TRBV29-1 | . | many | CSVGDGGPSGGQYF | TGCAGCGTGGGGGACGGGGGCCCGTCAGGCGGGCAGTACTTC
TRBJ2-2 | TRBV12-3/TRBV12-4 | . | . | CASRPRGAFTGELFF | TGTGCCAGCAGGCCTCGGGGCGCGTTCACCGGGGAGCTGTTTTTT
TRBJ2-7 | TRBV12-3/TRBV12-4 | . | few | CASSPNDVSYEQYF | TGTGCCAGCAGTCCCAATGATGTCTCCTACGAGCAGTACTTC
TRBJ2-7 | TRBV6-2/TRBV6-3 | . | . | CACSLLGTQYF | TGTGCCTGCAGCTTACTAGGAACCCAGTACTTC
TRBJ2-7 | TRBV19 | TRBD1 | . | CASSTTGYEAYEQYF | TGTGCCAGTAGTACGACAGGGTACGAGGCTTACGAGCAGTACTTC
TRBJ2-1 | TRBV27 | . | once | CASRYLGGHNEQFF | TGTGCCAGCAGATACCTGGGGGGGCACAATGAGCAGTTCTTC
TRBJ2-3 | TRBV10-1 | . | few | CASSESRPRRTDTQYF | TGCGCCAGCAGTGAGTCCAGGCCTCGCCGCACAGATACGCAGTATTTT
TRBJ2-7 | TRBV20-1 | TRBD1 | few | CSARSGGSYEQYF | TGCAGTGCTCGGTCAGGGGGATCCTACGAGCAGTACTTC
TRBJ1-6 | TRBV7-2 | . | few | CASRLTAGDNSPLHF | TGTGCCAGCAGACTCACGGCCGGGGATAATTCACCCCTCCACTTT
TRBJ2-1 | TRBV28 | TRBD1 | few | CASSPRGRQGRNEQFF | TGTGCCAGCAGCCCTAGGGGACGACAGGGACGCAATGAGCAGTTCTTC
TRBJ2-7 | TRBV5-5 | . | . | CASSFFPGATYEQYF | TGTGCCAGCAGCTTCTTTCCGGGAGCTACCTACGAGCAGTACTTC
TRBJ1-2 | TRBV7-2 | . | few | CASSLATVSYGYTF | TGTGCCAGCAGCTTAGCGACAGTCTCGTATGGCTACACCTTC
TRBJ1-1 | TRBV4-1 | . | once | CASSPYLIGPEAFF | TGCGCCAGCAGCCCCTACCTTATCGGCCCGGAAGCTTTCTTT
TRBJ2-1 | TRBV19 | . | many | CASSIPSTGAGSSYNEQFF | TGTGCCAGTAGTATACCATCGACCGGTGCAGGGAGCTCCTACAATGAGCAGTTCTTC
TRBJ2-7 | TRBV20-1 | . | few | CSASDPGVSYEQYF | TGCAGTGCTAGTGATCCGGGGGTCTCCTACGAGCAGTACTTC